These T cell receptor beta chains were read from a single sample in a study of T cells in Graves' hyperthyroidism and ophthalmopathy. TCRdb itself ran the multiplex PCR reads through MiXCR, one entry per CDR3 protein. The profile shows roughly 110,000 distinct CDR3 sequences, about 16% of them singletons. Sequenced material: blood. These receptors were taken from a woman aged 45 to 65 with Graves' hyperthyroidism. The CDR3 runs from the conserved cysteine through the conserved F or W. The D gene is left open where the match is weak. Not every row has a clone size; where given, it reads once, few, many or a size class.

clone size	V gene	J gene	D gene	CDR3 protein	CDR3 DNA
many	TRBV27	TRBJ1-1	NA	CASSLSGQPNTEAFF	TGTGCCAGCAGTTTATCCGGACAGCCGAACACTGAAGCTTTCTTT
few	TRBV11-2	TRBJ2-1	NA	CASTGPHHQGNEQFF	TGTGCCAGCACCGGGCCCCACCACCAAGGCAATGAGCAGTTCTTC
many	TRBV20-1	TRBJ2-1	TRBD2	CSATRLAGVGEQFF	TGCAGTGCTACTCGACTAGCGGGAGTGGGCGAGCAGTTCTTC
many	TRBV5-8	TRBJ2-2	NA	CASSFDSGVGELFF	TGTGCCAGCAGCTTTGACTCGGGTGTTGGGGAGCTGTTTTTT
NA	TRBV5-4	TRBJ1-1	NA	CASSEQVLNTEAFF	TGTGCCAGCAGCGAACAGGTATTGAACACTGAAGCTTTCTTT
many	TRBV5-1	TRBJ1-4	NA	CASSSNRRGKEKLFF	TGCGCCAGCAGCTCGAATCGCAGGGGTAAAGAAAAACTGTTTTTT
many	TRBV30	TRBJ2-5	TRBD2	CACTTSGRETQYF	TGTGCCTGTACGACTAGCGGGAGGGAGACCCAGTACTTC
NA	TRBV11-2	TRBJ2-3	TRBD2	CASSEGLAGAMQYF	TGTGCCAGCAGCGAGGGTCTAGCGGGAGCTATGCAGTATTTT
many	TRBV27	TRBJ2-2	NA	CASTGYGGNTGELFF	TGTGCCAGCACCGGCTATGGCGGGAACACCGGGGAGCTGTTTTTT
many	TRBV5-6	TRBJ1-3	NA	CASSFSPLSGNTIYF	TGTGCCAGCAGCTTCTCCCCTCTCTCTGGAAACACCATATATTTT
NA	TRBV7-2	TRBJ2-1	NA	CASSLMGGLPYNEQFF	TGTGCCAGCAGCTTAATGGGGGGTCTGCCTTACAATGAGCAGTTCTTC
many	TRBV28	TRBJ1-2	NA	CASSPAGGAGYGYTF	TGTGCCAGCAGCCCCGCGGGGGGCGCGGGCTATGGCTACACCTTC
NA	TRBV13	TRBJ2-1	NA	CASSLIRRCDEQFF	TGTGCCAGCAGCTTAATACGGCGATGCGACGAGCAGTTCTTC
many	TRBV28	TRBJ1-1	NA	CASRSLGTSAEAFF	TGTGCCAGCAGATCACTGGGCACTAGTGCTGAAGCTTTCTTT
NA	TRBV29-1	TRBJ1-3	NA	CSVALDGYSGNTIYF	TGCAGCGTTGCCCTTGACGGCTACTCTGGAAACACCATATATTTT
few	TRBV12-3/TRBV12-4	TRBJ1-4	TRBD1	CASSPGQGVDEKLFF	TGTGCCAGCAGTCCCGGACAGGGGGTGGATGAAAAACTGTTTTTT
many	TRBV6-1	TRBJ1-6	TRBD1	CASITGTGFSPLHF	TGTGCCAGCATCACCGGGACAGGGTTTTCACCCCTCCACTTT
many	TRBV28	TRBJ2-2	NA	CQVKGGGNTGELFF	TGTCAAGTAAAAGGAGGGGGGAACACCGGGGAGCTGTTTTTT
NA	TRBV6-8	TRBJ2-1	TRBD2	CATGTSGSRSEQFF	TGCGCCACCGGGACTAGCGGGAGTAGAAGTGAGCAGTTCTTC
few	TRBV3-1	TRBJ2-1	NA	CASSLAQTEQFF	TGTGCCAGCAGCTTGGCTCAGACGGAGCAGTTCTTC
many	TRBV12-3/TRBV12-4	TRBJ2-7	NA	CASSLWAGNEQYF	TGTGCCAGCAGTTTATGGGCGGGGAACGAGCAGTACTTC
few	TRBV29-1	TRBJ1-1	TRBD1	CSGTPFGQGNTEAFF	TGCAGCGGGACCCCCTTTGGACAGGGCAACACTGAAGCTTTCTTT
many	TRBV14	TRBJ1-2	NA	CASSPRPSWYGYTF	TGTGCCAGCAGCCCCAGGCCCTCTTGGTATGGCTACACCTTC
few	TRBV4-1	TRBJ2-2	NA	CASSQEIAGELSF	TGCGCCAGCAGCCAAGAAATAGCCGGGGAGCTGTCTTTT
NA	TRBV5-1	TRBJ2-1	NA	CASTPRGRESYNEQFF	TGTGCCAGCACCCCCCGGGGACGGGAGTCATACAATGAGCAGTTCTTC
many	TRBV11-1	TRBJ1-1	NA	CASSLKGSTEAFF	TGTGCCAGCAGCTTGAAGGGGAGCACTGAAGCTTTCTTT
many	TRBV20-1	TRBJ1-5	NA	CSAAPGGSGQPQHF	TGCAGTGCTGCCCCGGGGGGGTCAGGCCAGCCCCAGCATTTT
many	TRBV7-6	TRBJ1-6	NA	CASSRGTFRGDSPLHF	TGTGCCAGCAGCCGCGGGACCTTTAGAGGGGATTCACCCCTCCACTTT
many	TRBV30	TRBJ2-7	TRBD2	CAWRSPGLVNSEQYF	TGTGCCTGGAGAAGTCCGGGACTAGTAAATAGCGAGCAGTACTTC
once	TRBV2	TRBJ1-6	NA	CASRVNIRSNSPLHF	TGTGCCAGCAGAGTCAATATAAGGAGTAATTCACCCCTCCACTTT
few	TRBV5-4	TRBJ2-3	TRBD2	CASSPLAGGATDTQYF	TGTGCCAGCAGCCCACTAGCGGGGGGGGCCACAGATACGCAGTATTTT
many	TRBV5-1	TRBJ2-5	NA	CASGGASRETQYF	TGCGCCAGCGGAGGGGCTAGCCGAGAGACCCAGTACTTC
many	TRBV7-9	TRBJ2-1	NA	CASSLDQFYNEQFF	TGTGCCAGCAGCTTAGACCAGTTCTACAATGAGCAGTTCTTC
NA	TRBV5-6	TRBJ2-1	NA	CASSPGQPSSHNEQFF	TGTGCCAGCAGCCCAGGACAGCCCAGCTCCCACAATGAGCAGTTCTTC
many	TRBV6-1	TRBJ1-1	TRBD1	CASSARTGANPEAFF	TGTGCCAGCAGTGCCCGGACAGGGGCGAACCCTGAAGCTTTCTTT